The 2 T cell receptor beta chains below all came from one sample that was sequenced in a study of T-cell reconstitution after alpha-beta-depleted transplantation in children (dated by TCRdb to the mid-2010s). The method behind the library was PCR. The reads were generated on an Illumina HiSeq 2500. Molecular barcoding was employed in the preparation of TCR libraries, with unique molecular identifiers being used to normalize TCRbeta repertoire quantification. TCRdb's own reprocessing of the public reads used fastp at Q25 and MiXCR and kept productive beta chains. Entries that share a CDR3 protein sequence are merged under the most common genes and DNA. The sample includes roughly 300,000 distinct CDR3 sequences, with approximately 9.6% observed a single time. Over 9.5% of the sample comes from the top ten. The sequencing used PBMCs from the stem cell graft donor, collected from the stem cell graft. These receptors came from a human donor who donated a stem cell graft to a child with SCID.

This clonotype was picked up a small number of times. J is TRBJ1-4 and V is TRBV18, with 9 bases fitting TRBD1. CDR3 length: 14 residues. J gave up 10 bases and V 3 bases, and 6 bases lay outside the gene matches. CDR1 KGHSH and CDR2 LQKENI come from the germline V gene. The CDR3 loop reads CASSPTGGFRKLFF. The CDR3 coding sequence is TGTGCCAGCTCACCGACAGGGGGTTTTCGAAAACTGTTTTTT.

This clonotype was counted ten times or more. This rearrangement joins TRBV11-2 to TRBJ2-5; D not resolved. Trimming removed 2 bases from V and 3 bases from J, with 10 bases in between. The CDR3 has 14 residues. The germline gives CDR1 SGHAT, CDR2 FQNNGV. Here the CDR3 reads CASSLNPGKETQYF. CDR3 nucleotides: TGTGCCAGCAGCTTAAACCCCGGTAAAGAGACCCAGTACTTC.